This T cell receptor (beta chain) was profiled in a study of cytomegalovirus exposure and HLA in healthy donors. Overall study results and limits: In a later analysis, at a false discovery rate of 0.05, roughly 17,000 TCR beta sequences matched HLA alleles. Donors belonging to an Asian-associated ancestry cluster reportedly showed fewer N-insertions in productive TCRs than the roughly 680-donor mean, according to what a later analysis found. For TCR beta chains, V- and J-gene trimming was later linked to a missense DCLRE1C variant.

The PCR employed 60 Vbeta primers together with 13 Jbeta primers. Method: immunoSEQ multiplex PCR; TCRdb's copy keeps in-frame clones and lacks some. The data hold some 89,000 clones, with around 81% observed a single time. This clone was counted between two and nine times. Its antigen is not known. The CDR3 is made up of 14 amino acids. The germline V and J ends were trimmed by 2 bases and 1 base, with 9 bases remaining between them. Looked up from germline, CDR1 is SGHRS and CDR2 is YFSETQ. The chain carries TRBV5-1 and TRBJ1-1, with D perhaps TRBD1 (5 bases). The receptor's source is a woman aged 25 to 39 in good health and CMV-seronegative. The sample was PBMCs. CDR3 residues: CASSFQTGNTEAFF. The CDR3 DNA reads TGCGCCAGCAGCTTTCAAACAGGGAACACTGAAGCTTTCTTT.